This is a list of T cell receptor beta chains from one sample in a study of shared clonotypes between healthy human individuals. Assay used: immunoSEQ multiplex PCR; TCRdb lists only in-frame clones, some missing. The sample gives 800,000 to 950,000 clones, approximately 97% of which show up once; about 0.22% is in the top ten. The sequencing sample was made of naive CD8+ T cells sorted from blood. The origin of the receptors is a man younger than 45 in good health. CDR3s include the opening cysteine and the closing phenylalanine or tryptophan. Each record gives: V gene, J gene, CDR3 length, CDR3 protein.

TRBV27,TRBJ2-5,15,CASSSEQGPGETQYF
TRBV10-3,TRBJ2-7,12,CAIRDTRYEQYF
TRBV30,TRBJ2-2,13,CAWSPGGAQELFF
TRBV5-4,TRBJ2-1,13,CASRLAGDDEQFF
TRBV2,TRBJ1-5,15,CASRSGQVSNQPQHF
TRBV28,TRBJ2-7,13,CASSLAGRNEQYF
TRBV4-3,TRBJ1-1,15,CASSQDLAGGTEAFF
TRBV7-7,TRBJ1-4,14,CASSLWQGHEKLFF
TRBV30,TRBJ2-3,14,CAWSVGLGSDTQYF
TRBV6-6,TRBJ1-4,11,CASRVGEKLFF
TRBV29-1,TRBJ2-3,13,CSGWTGETDTQYF
TRBV10-3,TRBJ2-3,17,CAISESRGYASTDTQYF
TRBV11-2,TRBJ2-7,17,CASSLEWGRLAGYEQYF
TRBV6-5,TRBJ2-7,13,CASSYPGAYEQYF
TRBV6-5,TRBJ2-7,15,CASSPQPQGTYEQYF
TRBV27,TRBJ2-7,15,CASSLGGGVTYEQYF
TRBV29-1,TRBJ1-3,17,CSVEDVVQIDSGNTIYF
TRBV27,TRBJ1-5,13,CASSRDRVSPQHF
TRBV18,TRBJ1-4,15,CASSPVEGLGEKLFF
TRBV27,TRBJ2-7,15,CASSLCGDRSCEQYF
TRBV4-1,TRBJ2-7,14,CASSQQLDKYEQYF
TRBV28,TRBJ1-5,12,CASSLLEQPQHF
TRBV27,TRBJ2-7,14,CASSHSGTSYEQYF
TRBV12-5,TRBJ1-1,14,CASGFGEPNTEAFF
TRBV27,TRBJ2-7,13,CASSLNRVHEQYF
TRBV14,TRBJ2-2,14,CASSPIPGSGELFF
TRBV29-1,TRBJ2-7,16,CSVFLASFSYSYEQYF
TRBV29-1,TRBJ1-3,15,CSVEDGQFSGNTIYF
TRBV28,TRBJ1-5,17,CASSLGVQYNSNQPQHF
TRBV7-9,TRBJ2-6,16,CASSSTTYSGANVLTF
TRBV7-9,TRBJ2-4,16,CASSPGTALAKNIQYF
TRBV5-6,TRBJ2-3,16,CASSTGTSGSADTQYF